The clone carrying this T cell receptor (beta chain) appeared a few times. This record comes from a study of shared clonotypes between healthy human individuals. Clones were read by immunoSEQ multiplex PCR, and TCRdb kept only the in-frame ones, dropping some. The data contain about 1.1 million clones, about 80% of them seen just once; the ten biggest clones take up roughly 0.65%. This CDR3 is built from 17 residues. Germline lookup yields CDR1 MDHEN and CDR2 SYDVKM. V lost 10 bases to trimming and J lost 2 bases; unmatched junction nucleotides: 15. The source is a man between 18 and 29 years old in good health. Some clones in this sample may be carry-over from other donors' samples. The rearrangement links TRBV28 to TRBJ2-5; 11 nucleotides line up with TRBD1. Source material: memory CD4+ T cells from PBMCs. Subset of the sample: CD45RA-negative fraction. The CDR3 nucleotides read TGTGCCACCCTAGTGGACAGGGGGCGGAGGACACAAGAGACCCAGTACTTC. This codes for CATLVDRGRRTQETQYF.